This TCR beta chain was found in a study of regulatory T cells in long-lasting Graves disease. The CDR3 consists of 15 residues. Germline V lookup: CDR1 MRHNA, CDR2 SNTAGT. Germline trimming cut 3 bases from V and 6 bases from J; bases unmatched to any gene: 4. This sample's time point: newly diagnosed GD, antithyroid drugs for less than 3 months. RNA extracted from PBMCs served as the sequencing template. Under American Thyroid Association guidelines, Graves' disease was diagnosed. Study findings and constraints: New patients shared fewer than 1,000 public clonotypes, and persistent patients shared more, with under 3,000.

A few counts support this clonotype. Its specificity is not known. Libraries of TCR beta came from iRepertoire HTBI primers plus Arm-PCR of CDR3 regions. TCRdb redid the calling of the multiplex PCR reads with MiXCR, one entry per CDR3 protein. Here the sample spans 600,000 to 650,000 distinct CDR3 sequences, around 17% being singletons. These data also formed part of another study, on T cells in Graves' hyperthyroidism and ophthalmopathy. That source adds: Participants, patients aged 18 to 65, had newly diagnosed hyperthyroidism with a duration under 2 months. The blood repertoire included most of the expanded thyroid clonotypes above 0.001.

The sequence came from a woman in her twenties or thirties with Graves disease. Material: peripheral blood mononuclear cells (PBMCs), obtained at new diagnosis, from a patient treated with antithyroid drugs. The chain uses TRBV6-4 and TRBJ1-5; 11 bases agree with TRBD1. CDR3 protein: CASSEQGQGGQPQHF. CDR3 coding DNA: TGTGCCAGCAGTGAGCAGGGACAGGGGGGTCAGCCCCAGCATTTT.